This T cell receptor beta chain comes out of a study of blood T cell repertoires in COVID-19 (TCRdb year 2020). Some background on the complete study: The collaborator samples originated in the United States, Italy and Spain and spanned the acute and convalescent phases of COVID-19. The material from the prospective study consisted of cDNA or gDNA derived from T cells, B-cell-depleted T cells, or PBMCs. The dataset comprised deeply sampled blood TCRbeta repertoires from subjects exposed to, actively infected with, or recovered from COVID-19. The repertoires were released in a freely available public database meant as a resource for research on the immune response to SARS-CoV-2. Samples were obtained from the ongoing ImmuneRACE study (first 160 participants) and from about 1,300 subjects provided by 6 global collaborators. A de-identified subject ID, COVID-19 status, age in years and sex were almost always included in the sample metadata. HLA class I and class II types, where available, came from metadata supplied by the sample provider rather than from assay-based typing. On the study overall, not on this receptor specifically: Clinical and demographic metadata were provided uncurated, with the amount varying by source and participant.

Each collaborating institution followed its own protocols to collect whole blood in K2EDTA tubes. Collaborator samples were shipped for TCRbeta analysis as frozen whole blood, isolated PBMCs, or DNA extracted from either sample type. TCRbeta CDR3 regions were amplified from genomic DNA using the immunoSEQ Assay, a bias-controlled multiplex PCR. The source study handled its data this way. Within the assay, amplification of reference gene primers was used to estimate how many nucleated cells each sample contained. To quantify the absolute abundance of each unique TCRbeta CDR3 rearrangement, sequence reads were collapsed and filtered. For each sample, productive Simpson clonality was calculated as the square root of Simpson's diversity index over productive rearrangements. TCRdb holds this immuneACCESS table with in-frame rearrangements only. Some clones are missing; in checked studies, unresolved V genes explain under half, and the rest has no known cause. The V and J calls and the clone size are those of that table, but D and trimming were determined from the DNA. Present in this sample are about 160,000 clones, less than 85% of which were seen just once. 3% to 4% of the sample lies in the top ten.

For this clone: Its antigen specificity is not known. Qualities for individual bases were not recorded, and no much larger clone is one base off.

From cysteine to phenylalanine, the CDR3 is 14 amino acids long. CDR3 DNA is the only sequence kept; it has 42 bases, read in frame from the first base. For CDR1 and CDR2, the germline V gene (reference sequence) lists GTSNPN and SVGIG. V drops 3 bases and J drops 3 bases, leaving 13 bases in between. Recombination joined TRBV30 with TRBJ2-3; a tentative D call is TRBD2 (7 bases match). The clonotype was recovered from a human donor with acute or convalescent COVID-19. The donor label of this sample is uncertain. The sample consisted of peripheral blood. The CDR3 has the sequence CAWSVRGGTDTQYF. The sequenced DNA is TGTGCCTGGAGCGTAAGGGGGGGGACAGATACGCAGTATTTT.